One sample yielded the 9 T cell receptor beta chains listed below, sequenced in a study of vaccination and CD4 T cells after COVID-19. These receptors' targets are unknown. The assay that was used to sequence DNA from cultured CD4+ T cells was the Oncomine TCR Beta short-read assay. TCRdb independently ran MiXCR on the PCR reads; one entry per CDR3 protein. The sample includes some 9,500 distinct CDR3 sequences, 30% to 45% of them seen just once. Treatment indicated: roughly ten-day PBMC culture with coronavirus spike peptide pools or control peptides (ViraFEST assay). Sample: CD4+ T cells from blood, cultured in vitro. The source of these receptors is a human donor who had recovered from COVID-19.

This chain uses TRBV24-1 with TRBJ1-4; maybe TRBD1 (5 bases). Trimming cost V 9 bases and J 2 bases, with 12 bases left between them. CDR3 length: 14 amino acids. Germline V CDR1 and CDR2: KGHDR, SFDVKD. CDR3 in amino acids: CATGVKGTNEKLFF. CDR3 DNA sequence: TGTGCCACCGGGGTCAAGGGGACTAATGAAAAACTGTTTTTT.

The chain is built from TRBV10-2 and TRBJ1-2; TRBD1 might be the D (5 bases). Between the trimmed V and J ends, which lost 3 bases and 1 base, there was a span of 9 bases. The CDR3 covers 14 residues. Per germline, CDR1 WSHSY and CDR2 SAAADI. The CDR3 region has the DNA TGCGCCAGCAGTGAAGAAAGGGGTAACTATGGCTACACCTTC. Residues: CASSEERGNYGYTF.

This chain joins TRBV2 and TRBJ2-2, with TRBD2 matching 8 bases. The V segment lost 4 bases and the J segment 6 bases; nucleotides outside the gene matches: 10. CDR3 size: 16 residues. Germline CDR1 and CDR2: SNHLY and FYNNEI. CDR3 DNA: TGTGCCAGCAGTGGACGGCGGGGGGCCATCCCCGGGGAGCTGTTTTTT. Its translation is CASSGRRGAIPGELFF. The full variable domain, rest sourced from reference TRBV2 and TRBJ2-2, is EPEVTQTPSHQVTQMGQEVILRCVPISNHLYFYWYRQILGQKVEFLVSFYNNEISEKSEIFDDQFSVERPDGSNFTLKIRSTKLEDSAMYFCASSGRRGAIPGELFFGEGSRLTVL.

This clonotype has more than one count but fewer than ten. V usage is TRBV6-1 and J usage is TRBJ1-6; perhaps TRBD1 as D (5 bases). This CDR3 spans 14 amino acids. Trimming took 6 bases from V and 5 from J, leaving 11 bases between them. Germline lookup yields CDR1 MNHNS and CDR2 SASEGT. CDR3 coding DNA: TGTGCCAGCAGGGCCGGGACCGATAATTCACCCCTCCACTTT. Amino acids: CASRAGTDNSPLHF.

The chain employs TRBV2 and TRBJ1-6; tentatively, D is TRBD1 (5 bases). This CDR3 is built from 15 residues. The V end was cut by 5 bases, the J end by 5 bases, with 13 bases between. Germline CDR1 reads SNHLY; CDR2 reads FYNNEI. The CDR3, as DNA: TGTGCCAGCAGTCTAGGGGAGAGGAATAATTCACCCCTCCACTTT. Residues: CASSLGERNNSPLHF.

By sample fraction, this clonotype is medium-sized. The CDR3 bases are TGTGCCAGCAGTTTATGGATGAACACTGAAGCTTTCTTT. It codes for CASSLWMNTEAFF. The rearrangement joins TRBV12-3 or TRBV12-4 to TRBJ1-1, with no clear D. This CDR3 is built from 13 residues. Trimming left V 2 bases short and J 0 bases short, with 4 bases between.

The chain has TRBV19 and TRBJ2-4; possible D gene TRBD1, 6 bases. Trimming took off 3 bases at V and 5 bases at J, with 20 bases between the two ends. Germline CDR1 is LNHDA and CDR2 is SQIVND (reference sequence). This CDR3 has 17 amino acids. CDR3 DNA sequence: TGTGCCAGTAGTATCTCTTACCCCCTGGCAGGGGAAAACATTCAGTACTTC. Amino acid sequence: CASSISYPLAGENIQYF.

This chain connects TRBV12-3 or TRBV12-4 to TRBJ2-1; D is uncertain. CDR3 length: 11 amino acids. Trimming pared 3 bases from V and 15 bases from J, leaving 12 bases between. CDR3 sequence (DNA): TGTGCCAGCAGTTTTCGAAAGGTCTTGTTCTTC. Amino acid sequence: CASSFRKVLFF.

This clonotype occurred a few times. The chain employs TRBV20-1 and TRBJ1-1, with D perhaps TRBD1 (5 bases). Germline CDR1 is DFQATT and CDR2 is SNEGSKA (reference sequence). The length of the CDR3 is 13 residues. Deletions cut 3 bases from V and 6 bases from J, with 14 bases between. CDR3 coding DNA: TGCAGTGCTAGTTTAGCAGGGATATCTGAAGCTTTCTTT. Translated: CSASLAGISEAFF.